This TCR beta chain was found in a study of blood T cell repertoires in COVID-19. Germline values: CDR1 MNHEY, CDR2 SVGAGI. V lost 2 bases to trimming and J lost 1 base, with 9 bases between them. This CDR3 comprises 14 residues. Assay used: immunoSEQ multiplex PCR; TCRdb lists only in-frame clones, some missing. The repertoire holds roughly 200,000 clones, 89% seen once, with less than 4% in the top ten. V usage is TRBV6-5 and J usage is TRBJ2-7, with D possibly being TRBD1 (6 bases). Material for sequencing was PBMCs or T cells enriched from blood (not recorded which). The origin of this receptor is a woman aged 25 to 39 with acute COVID-19. CDR3 region: CASSYGQTSYEQYF. CDR3 in DNA: TGTGCCAGCAGTTACGGACAGACGTCCTACGAGCAGTACTTC.